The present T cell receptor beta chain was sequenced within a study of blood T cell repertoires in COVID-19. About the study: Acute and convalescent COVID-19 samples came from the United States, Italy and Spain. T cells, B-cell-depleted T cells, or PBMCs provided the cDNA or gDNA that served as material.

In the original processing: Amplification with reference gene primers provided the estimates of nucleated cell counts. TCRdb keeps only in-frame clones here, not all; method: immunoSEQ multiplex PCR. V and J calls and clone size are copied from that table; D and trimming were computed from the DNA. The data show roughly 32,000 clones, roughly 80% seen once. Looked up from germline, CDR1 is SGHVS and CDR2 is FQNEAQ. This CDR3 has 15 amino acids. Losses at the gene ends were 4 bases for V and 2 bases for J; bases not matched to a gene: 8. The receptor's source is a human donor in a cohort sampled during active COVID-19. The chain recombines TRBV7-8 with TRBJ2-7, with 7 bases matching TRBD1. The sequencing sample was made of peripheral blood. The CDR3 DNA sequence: TGTGCCAGCAGCTACGCTCGAACAGGGGCCTACGAGCAGTACTTC. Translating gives CASSYARTGAYEQYF.